One and the same sample provided the 25 T cell receptor beta chains below, sequenced in a study of T-cell memory formation after mild COVID-19. TCRdb used MiXCR to reprocess the 5' RACE reads, holding one entry per CDR3 protein. The sample carries over 300,000 distinct CDR3 sequences, roughly 20% recorded once. Sequencing input: PBMCs or a T cell subset sorted from them (not recorded which). The receptors derive from a man younger than 30 who had mild COVID-19 (a few samples of this study predate the infection). Cell type and time point are not known.

This clonotype was picked up a small number of times. The chain joins TRBV7-2 to TRBJ2-1; D may be TRBD1 or TRBD2 (5 bases each). There are 17 residues in the CDR3. The V and J ends lost 2 bases and 5 bases respectively, with 19 bases between them. CDR1 and CDR2 from the germline V gene are SGHTA and FQGNSA. The CDR3 region is CASSLRGAAGRNNEQFF. CDR3 bases: TGTGCCAGCAGCTTAAGAGGGGCGGCTGGACGTAACAATGAGCAGTTCTTC.

This clonotype appeared a few times. The rearrangement joins TRBV10-3 to TRBJ2-7; weak D call: TRBD2 (7 bases). Trimming stripped 4 bases from V and 4 bases from J, with 14 bases between. Germline-derived CDR1 and CDR2 are ENHRY and SYGVKD. There are 14 residues in the CDR3. CDR3 amino acids: CAISVEAGAYEQYV. CDR3 DNA sequence: TGTGCCATCAGTGTAGAGGCGGGGGCTTACGAGCAGTACGTC.

The rearrangement joins TRBV27 to TRBJ2-7; TRBD2 matches at 8 bases. The CDR3 length is 15 residues. Per the germline V gene, CDR1 is MNHEY and CDR2 is SMNVEV (reference sequence). V lost 0 bases to trimming and J lost 5 bases; unmatched junction nucleotides: 6. Here the CDR3 reads CASSLSRGGRNEQYF. For the CDR3, the DNA is TGTGCCAGCAGTTTATCACGGGGGGGGCGGAACGAGCAGTACTTC.

The rearrangement links TRBV6-2 or TRBV6-3 to TRBJ2-1; no definite D call. Germline CDR1 and CDR2: MNHEY and SVGEGT. The V and J ends lost 6 bases and 10 bases respectively, with 19 bases between them. The CDR3 loop spans 14 amino acids. This chain's CDR3 is CASRAIGNVGEQFF. In nucleotides, the CDR3 is TGTGCCAGCAGGGCAATCGGCAACGTGGGGGAGCAGTTCTTC.

DNA for the CDR3: TGTGCCAGCAGCTCTCGACTAGCGGAGGCTTACGAGCAGTACTTC. Translating it yields CASSSRLAEAYEQYF. The chain is built from TRBV7-2 and TRBJ2-7; 9 bases map to TRBD2. Per the germline V gene, CDR1 is SGHTA and CDR2 is FQGNSA. Losses at the gene ends were 4 bases for V and 4 bases for J; bases not matched to a gene: 8. The CDR3 runs to 15 residues.

This clonotype was detected only a few times. The rearrangement joins TRBV9 to TRBJ2-2; TRBD1 matches 10 bases. J gave up 3 bases and V 0 bases, and 2 bases lay outside the gene matches. Germline CDR1 and CDR2: SGDLS and YYNGEE. The CDR3 has 16 amino acids. CDR3 sequence reads: CASSVDGTGDTGELFF. DNA for the CDR3: TGTGCCAGCAGCGTAGATGGGACAGGGGACACCGGGGAGCTGTTTTTT.

This rearrangement joins TRBV20-1 to TRBJ2-7, with unresolved D. This CDR3 comprises 11 residues. In germline, CDR1 is DFQATT, CDR2 SNEGSKA (reference sequence). V was clipped by 4 bases and J by 6 bases, with 10 bases between them. In DNA, the CDR3 is TGCAGTGCTAACCGGGTGGCCGAGCAGTACGTC. Encoded protein: CSANRVAEQYV.

The CDR3 nucleotides are TGCAGTGCTAGAGATCTGGGTAGCACAGATACGCAGTATTTT. This translates into CSARDLGSTDTQYF. The gene calls are TRBV20-1 and TRBJ2-3; D unresolved. With 0 bases removed from V and 0 bases from J, the gap between germline ends came to 7 bases. Looked up from germline, CDR1 is DFQATT and CDR2 is SNEGSKA (reference sequence). The CDR3 length is 14 residues.

This clonotype was seen more than once but under ten times. The V call is TRBV10-3, the J call TRBJ2-1; 7 nucleotides line up with TRBD2. Germline V gene lookup returns CDR1 ENHRY and CDR2 SYGVKD. The CDR3 contains 14 residues. J gave up 2 bases and V 2 bases, and 0 bases lay outside the gene matches. The CDR3, as DNA: TGTGCCATCAGTGAGCGGGGGGCCTACAATGAGCAGTTCTTC. Protein product: CAISERGAYNEQFF.

The rearrangement links TRBV5-1 to TRBJ1-4, with 8 bases matching TRBD1. The CDR3 covers 14 residues. Germline values: CDR1 SGHRS, CDR2 YFSETQ. V shed 5 bases and J 6 bases; nucleotides not matched to a gene: 6. The DNA for the CDR3 is TGCGCCAGCAGTTACCAGGGGGCTGATGAAAAACTGTTTTTT. This encodes CASSYQGADEKLFF.

The J gene is TRBJ1-3, the V gene TRBV6-5; tentative D call: TRBD1 (6 bases). There are 15 residues in the CDR3. V lost 4 bases and J 0 bases, leaving 10 bases between the germline ends. The germline V gene has CDR1 MNHEY and CDR2 SVGAGI. The CDR3 loop is CASSFRTASGNTIYF. The CDR3 DNA reads as TGTGCCAGCAGTTTCAGGACAGCCTCTGGAAACACCATATATTTT.

This chain links TRBV11-2 with TRBJ2-5; D unresolved. V was cut by 4 bases and J by 1 base, with 10 bases left in between. This CDR3 is 14 amino acids long. CDR1 and CDR2 from the germline V gene are SGHAT and FQNNGV. CDR3 region: CASSSRPRQETQYF. In DNA form, the CDR3 reads TGTGCCAGCAGCTCCCGACCACGCCAAGAGACCCAGTACTTC.

This clonotype was seen a few times. DNA of the CDR3: TGCAGTGCTAGGACCCTGACTAGCGGGGGGGCCGGAGAGACCCAGTACTTC. Amino acid sequence: CSARTLTSGGAGETQYF. The chain recombines TRBV20-1 with TRBJ2-5, with 14 bases lining up with TRBD2. CDR1 is DFQATT, CDR2 SNEGSKA, per germline (reference sequence). The J segment lost 4 bases and the V segment lost 3 bases, leaving 10 bases of the junction unmatched. The CDR3 is 17 residues long.

This clonotype was recorded a few times. The V and J genes are TRBV9 and TRBJ2-3, with D tentatively TRBD2 (6 bases). Per the germline V gene, CDR1 is SGDLS and CDR2 is YYNGEE. V was clipped by 7 bases and J by 3 bases, with 9 bases between them. The CDR3 sequence is 12 residues long. The CDR3 loop is CASALATDTQYF. DNA of the CDR3: TGTGCCAGCGCTCTAGCGACAGATACGCAGTATTTT.

This clonotype has a handful of counts. V usage is TRBV7-2 and J usage is TRBJ1-6, with D unclear. The CDR3 is 14 amino acids. CDR1 and CDR2 (germline): SGHTA, FQGNSA. V shed 2 bases and J shed 6 bases, with 8 bases lying between them. The CDR3 loop reads CASSLMGGNSPLHF. CDR3 coding DNA: TGTGCCAGCAGCTTAATGGGCGGTAATTCACCCCTCCACTTT.

This clonotype was counted at least ten times. The chain combines TRBV7-2 with TRBJ1-6; D gene uncertain. Trimming pared 5 bases from V and 14 bases from J, leaving 22 bases between. The CDR3 is made up of 15 amino acids. In germline, CDR1 is SGHTA, CDR2 FQGNSA. In DNA form, the CDR3 reads TGTGCCAGCAGCCTCTCCGACGGTCCGGGGAAGACCCTCCACTTT. It codes for CASSLSDGPGKTLHF.

The chain employs TRBV7-9 and TRBJ2-7, with D unclear. CDR1 SEHNR and CDR2 FQNEAQ come from the germline V gene (reference sequence). The V and J ends lost 6 bases and 4 bases respectively, with 10 bases between them. The CDR3 has 12 residues. CDR3 bases: TGTGCCAGCAGTAATTATCGGTACGAGCAGTACTTC. It encodes CASSNYRYEQYF.

This clonotype was seen a few times. The genes are TRBV27 and TRBJ2-1, with 13 bases aligning to TRBD2. The V gene's germline CDR1 is MNHEY and CDR2 SMNVEV (reference sequence). With 5 bases clipped from V and 3 bases from J, the junction kept 16 bases outside the gene matches. This CDR3 spans 20 amino acids. Written as DNA, the CDR3 is TGTGCCAGCAGTCGGAGGTGGACTAGCGGGGGCCTGGAAAGCTACAATGAGCAGTTCTTC. This translates into CASSRRWTSGGLESYNEQFF.

This clonotype was counted between two and nine times. The chain has TRBV6-2 or TRBV6-3 and TRBJ2-5, with D unresolved. Germline assignment: CDR1 MNHEY and CDR2 SVGEGT. This CDR3 is built from 16 residues. V lost 0 bases, J lost 0 bases, and 11 bases lay in between. CDR3 loop: CASSYSMLLYQETQYF. The CDR3 coding sequence is TGTGCCAGCAGTTACTCGATGCTGCTGTACCAAGAGACCCAGTACTTC.

The sample holds a few counts of this clonotype. The gene calls are TRBV20-1 and TRBJ2-1; D unresolved. The germline CDR1 and CDR2 sequences are DFQATT and SNEGSKA (reference sequence). V was clipped by 5 bases and J by 3 bases, with 20 bases between them. CDR3 size: 16 residues. CDR3 nucleotide sequence: TGCAGTGCTCCCGACTTAGGAAGCGCATTCTACAATGAGCAGTTCTTC. It translates to CSAPDLGSAFYNEQFF.

V and J are TRBV5-1 and TRBJ2-7, with D possibly matching TRBD2 (6 bases). This CDR3 has 15 amino acids. Germline loops: CDR1 SGHRS, CDR2 YFSETQ. The V and J ends lost 2 bases and 0 bases respectively, with 12 bases between them. In DNA, the CDR3 is TGCGCCAGCAGCTTTGGAGGGGAGAGCTCCTACGAGCAGTACGTC. Translation: CASSFGGESSYEQYV.

This clonotype was recorded at least ten times. This sequence joins TRBV7-3 and TRBJ2-7; TRBD1 aligns across 10 bases. The CDR3 is 13 amino acids. Germline CDR1 SGHTA, CDR2 FQGTGA. Trimming removed 8 bases from V and 4 bases from J; junction bases left unmatched: 5. The CDR3 sequence is CASSGTGEYEQYF. For the CDR3, the DNA is TGTGCCAGCTCCGGGACAGGGGAGTACGAGCAGTACTTC.

This clonotype was found a few times. The chain couples TRBV12-3 or TRBV12-4 to TRBJ1-3; D is unresolved. Trimming shortened V by 10 bases and J by 1 base, and 14 bases separated the two germline ends. The CDR3 contains 14 residues. CDR3 nucleotides: TGTGCCAATACTGTTGACCGATCTGGAAACACCATATATTTT. Amino acid sequence: CANTVDRSGNTIYF.

This chain links TRBV9 with TRBJ1-1; 7 nucleotides align to TRBD1. Germline CDR1 and CDR2: SGDLS and YYNGEE. Trimming removed 3 bases from V and 6 bases from J; junction bases left unmatched: 17. This CDR3 region has 17 residues. The CDR3 protein is CASSARDRLRWGAEAFF. The CDR3 DNA sequence: TGTGCCAGCAGCGCCAGGGACAGACTACGATGGGGAGCTGAAGCTTTCTTT. The variable domain in full, with the rest retrieved from reference TRBV9 and TRBJ1-1, is DSGVTQTPKHLITATGQRVTLRCSPRSGDLSVYWYQQSLDQGLQFLIQYYNGEERAKGNILERFSAQQFPDLHSELNLSSLELGDSALYFCASSARDRLRWGAEAFFGQGTRLTVV.

Many counts were recorded for this clonotype. The chain links TRBV11-2 to TRBJ2-5; either TRBD1 or TRBD2 may supply D (5 bases each). Per germline, CDR1 SGHAT and CDR2 FQNNGV. The germline V and J ends were trimmed by 1 base and 4 bases, with 13 bases remaining between them. This CDR3 has 15 amino acids. CDR3 in amino acids: CASSLGWDGAETQYF. CDR3 DNA: TGTGCCAGCAGCTTAGGTTGGGACGGGGCAGAGACCCAGTACTTC.